This T cell receptor (beta chain) emerged from a study of blood T cells in healthy people across ages. Note on this clonotype: Its antigen is currently unknown.

Together with a sample-barcoded 5' primer, a J-beta primer mix was included in a second PCR lasting roughly 6 to 12 cycles. TCRdb re-derived calls from the 5' RACE reads in MiXCR, one entry per CDR3 protein. The table has some 1.5 million distinct CDR3 sequences, 28% seen once. Roughly 9 milliliters of peripheral blood were drawn from each donor. The CDR3 covers 15 residues. CDR1 is MNHEY and CDR2 is SVGEGT in the germline V gene. Trimming left V 2 bases short and J 1 base short, with 11 bases between. General study results and limits: Any changes in expanded clonotypes were possibly confounded, as donor CMV status remained unknown. The study found more naive CD4+ cells and higher diversity in long-lived than aged donors. Older age went with lower TCR beta diversity per million T cells, in a roughly linear way.

The genes are TRBV6-2 or TRBV6-3 and TRBJ2-5; D uncertain. This clonotype originated in a woman in her 30s in good health. The sequenced material came from blood. The CDR3: CASSYLTVRQETQYF. In nucleotides, the CDR3 is TGTGCCAGCAGTTACCTCACAGTGCGCCAAGAGACCCAGTACTTC.